These T cell receptor beta chains were read from a single sample in a study of blood T cells in healthy people across ages. TCRdb called the 5' RACE reads again in MiXCR, with one record for every CDR3 protein. The sample includes around 1.5 million distinct CDR3 sequences, approximately 38% of them seen just once. The sequenced sample consisted of blood. The receptors were gathered from a woman in her late teens or twenties in good health. CDR3s include the opening cysteine and the closing phenylalanine or tryptophan. The D gene is left open where the match is weak. Expanded clones get a size class; other rows say once, few or many, or leave the size out.

D: -; J: TRBJ2-3; length: 14; size: few; V: TRBV7-2; CDR3: CASSLAPATDTQYF; DNA: TGTGCCAGCAGCTTAGCCCCAGCGACAGATACGCAGTATTTT
D: -; J: TRBJ2-3; length: 13; size: -; V: TRBV10-1; CDR3: CASNQDGTDTQYF; DNA: TGCGCCAGCAATCAGGACGGCACAGATACGCAGTATTTT
D: -; J: TRBJ2-7; length: 12; size: few; V: TRBV7-9; CDR3: CASSLSDHEQYF; DNA: TGTGCCAGCAGCTTAAGCGACCACGAGCAGTACTTC
D: -; J: TRBJ1-1; length: 11; size: few; V: TRBV29-1; CDR3: CSGLLYTEAFF; DNA: TGCAGCGGCCTATTATACACTGAAGCTTTCTTT
D: -; J: TRBJ1-2; length: 14; size: -; V: TRBV10-3; CDR3: CAISKGGRGNGYTF; DNA: TGTGCCATCAGTAAGGGAGGCAGGGGAAATGGCTACACCTTC
D: -; J: TRBJ2-2; length: 15; size: few; V: TRBV6-1; CDR3: CASSPGHGNTGELFF; DNA: TGTGCCAGCAGTCCGGGACACGGGAACACCGGGGAGCTGTTTTTT
D: -; J: TRBJ1-2; length: 13; size: few; V: TRBV2; CDR3: CASREGVIYGYTF; DNA: TGTGCCAGCAGGGAGGGGGTTATCTATGGCTACACCTTC
D: TRBD1; J: TRBJ2-3; length: 16; size: -; V: TRBV7-9; CDR3: CASSLHATGGTDTQYF; DNA: TGTGCCAGCAGCTTACACGCGACAGGGGGAACAGATACGCAGTATTTT
D: -; J: TRBJ1-5; length: 16; size: many; V: TRBV4-1; CDR3: CASSQEPQGSNQPQHF; DNA: TGCGCCAGCAGCCAAGAGCCGCAGGGCAGCAATCAGCCCCAGCATTTT
D: -; J: TRBJ2-7; length: 16; size: -; V: TRBV4-1; CDR3: CASSQALGGLAYEQYF; DNA: TGCGCCAGCAGCCAAGCCCTCGGCGGGTTAGCCTACGAGCAGTACTTC
D: -; J: TRBJ1-2; length: 18; size: few; V: TRBV18; CDR3: CASSSGIQGQGEQDGYTF; DNA: TGTGCCAGCTCTTCGGGCATACAAGGGCAGGGTGAGCAAGATGGCTACACCTTC
D: -; J: TRBJ2-1; length: 14; size: -; V: TRBV6-4; CDR3: CASSDSSWVNEQFF; DNA: TGTGCCAGCAGTGACTCGAGTTGGGTCAATGAGCAGTTCTTC
D: TRBD2; J: TRBJ2-2; length: 16; size: -; V: TRBV6-5; CDR3: CASSYSLAGEPGELFF; DNA: TGTGCCAGCAGTTACAGCTTAGCGGGAGAACCCGGGGAGCTGTTTTTT
D: TRBD2; J: TRBJ2-1; length: 19; size: few; V: TRBV4-1; CDR3: CASSQERIAPSGRFNEQFF; DNA: TGCGCCAGCAGCCAAGAACGAATTGCCCCAAGCGGGAGATTCAATGAGCAGTTCTTC
D: -; J: TRBJ1-1; length: 15; size: -; V: TRBV9; CDR3: CASSVDADMNTEAFF; DNA: TGTGCCAGCAGCGTAGATGCAGATATGAACACTGAAGCTTTCTTT
D: -; J: TRBJ2-7; length: 13; size: -; V: TRBV3-1; CDR3: CASSRTGPLEQYF; DNA: TGTGCCAGCAGTCGAACCGGGCCCCTGGAGCAGTACTTC
D: -; J: TRBJ1-2; length: 15; size: few; V: TRBV3-1; CDR3: CASSQENRELSGYTF; DNA: TGTGCCAGCAGCCAAGAAAACAGGGAATTGAGTGGCTACACCTTC
D: TRBD2; J: TRBJ2-1; length: 14; size: few; V: TRBV12-5; CDR3: CASDGAGVYNEQFF; DNA: TGTGCTAGTGATGGGGCGGGAGTATACAATGAGCAGTTCTTC
D: TRBD1; J: TRBJ1-5; length: 16; size: many; V: TRBV20-1; CDR3: CSARDGTAYSNQPQHF; DNA: TGCAGTGCGCGCGACGGGACAGCTTATAGCAATCAGCCCCAGCATTTT
D: TRBD1; J: TRBJ1-6; length: 17; size: -; V: TRBV12-3/TRBV12-4; CDR3: CASSFGTDLAYNSPLHF; DNA: TGTGCCAGCAGTTTTGGGACAGACCTTGCCTATAATTCACCCCTCCACTTT
D: TRBD2; J: TRBJ2-7; length: 13; size: many; V: TRBV5-1; CDR3: CASSPTSAYEQYF; DNA: TGCGCCAGCAGCCCCACTAGCGCATACGAGCAGTACTTC
D: -; J: TRBJ1-2; length: 14; size: few; V: TRBV9; CDR3: CASSPDRPSYGYTF; DNA: TGTGCCAGCAGCCCTGACAGGCCTTCCTATGGCTACACCTTC
D: -; J: TRBJ1-1; length: 12; size: few; V: TRBV4-1; CDR3: CASTRGNTEAFF; DNA: TGCGCCAGTACGAGGGGGAACACTGAAGCTTTCTTT
D: -; J: TRBJ2-7; length: 16; size: -; V: TRBV14; CDR3: CASSPRAMWGYNEQYF; DNA: TGTGCCAGCAGCCCCCGGGCGATGTGGGGCTACAATGAGCAGTACTTC
D: -; J: TRBJ2-7; length: 11; size: -; V: TRBV29-1; CDR3: CSVEAGYEQYF; DNA: TGCAGCGTTGAAGCAGGTTACGAGCAGTACTTC
D: TRBD2; J: TRBJ2-5; length: 16; size: -; V: TRBV7-9; CDR3: CASSLEGREDINEQYF; DNA: TGTGCCAGCAGCTTAGAGGGGCGGGAGGACATCAATGAGCAGTACTTC
D: -; J: TRBJ1-5; length: 13; size: -; V: TRBV30; CDR3: CAWSAGVNQPQHF; DNA: TGTGCCTGGAGTGCAGGGGTCAATCAGCCCCAGCATTTT
D: -; J: TRBJ2-7; length: 12; size: -; V: TRBV30; CDR3: CAWSAGFYEQYF; DNA: TGTGCCTGGAGTGCCGGTTTCTACGAGCAGTACTTC
D: -; J: TRBJ2-1; length: 16; size: few; V: TRBV21-1; CDR3: CASSKAMVRVFNEQFF; DNA: TGTGCCAGCAGCAAGGCAATGGTCCGGGTTTTCAATGAGCAGTTCTTC
D: -; J: TRBJ1-1; length: 14; size: few; V: TRBV20-1; CDR3: CSATTGPLVREAFF; DNA: TGCAGTGCTACAACAGGGCCCCTTGTTCGTGAAGCTTTCTTT
D: -; J: TRBJ1-2; length: 13; size: -; V: TRBV7-9; CDR3: CASSLPRNDGYTF; DNA: TGTGCCAGCAGCTTACCCAGGAACGATGGCTACACCTTC
D: TRBD1; J: TRBJ1-2; length: 11; size: -; V: TRBV29-1; CDR3: CSLDREYGYTF; DNA: TGCAGCCTGGACAGGGAATATGGCTACACCTTC
D: -; J: TRBJ2-7; length: 17; size: many; V: TRBV20-1; CDR3: CSASVPRDKTGIYEQYF; DNA: TGCAGTGCTAGCGTTCCAAGGGACAAAACGGGAATCTACGAGCAGTACTTC
D: TRBD2; J: TRBJ2-7; length: 15; size: few; V: TRBV2; CDR3: CASSGGGLLSYEQYF; DNA: TGTGCCAGCAGTGGGGGGGGACTGCTTTCCTACGAGCAGTACTTC
D: TRBD2; J: TRBJ2-1; length: 15; size: few; V: TRBV20-1; CDR3: CSASSAGGPYNEQFF; DNA: TGCAGTGCTAGTTCAGCGGGGGGACCCTACAATGAGCAGTTCTTC
D: -; J: TRBJ2-3; length: 17; size: -; V: TRBV9; CDR3: CASSVAWTSTSTDTQYF; DNA: TGTGCCAGCAGCGTAGCTTGGACGAGCACTAGCACAGATACGCAGTATTTT
D: -; J: TRBJ1-2; length: 13; size: -; V: TRBV29-1; CDR3: CSVESPQPYGYTF; DNA: TGCAGCGTTGAGAGCCCACAGCCCTATGGCTACACCTTC
D: -; J: TRBJ2-3; length: 16; size: -; V: TRBV6-5; CDR3: CASSYSSGGWTDTQYF; DNA: TGTGCCAGCAGTTACTCCTCGGGCGGTTGGACAGATACGCAGTATTTT
D: -; J: TRBJ2-7; length: 17; size: -; V: TRBV12-3/TRBV12-4; CDR3: CASSSPRGLPNSYEQYF; DNA: TGTGCCAGCAGTTCCCCTCGAGGCCTTCCTAACTCCTACGAGCAGTACTTC
D: TRBD1; J: TRBJ1-2; length: 13; size: few; V: TRBV29-1; CDR3: CSARDRGPYGYTF; DNA: TGCAGCGCCCGGGACAGGGGACCTTATGGCTACACCTTC
D: TRBD2; J: TRBJ2-5; length: 15; size: few; V: TRBV7-2; CDR3: CASGGAASGNNEQYF; DNA: TGTGCCAGCGGTGGGGCGGCTAGCGGGAACAATGAGCAGTACTTC
D: -; J: TRBJ1-2; length: 13; size: few; V: TRBV28; CDR3: CASSYTGIYGYTF; DNA: TGTGCCAGCAGTTACACAGGGATCTATGGCTACACCTTC
D: -; J: TRBJ2-5; length: 12; size: many; V: TRBV10-1; CDR3: CASGMPRVTQYF; DNA: TGCGCCAGCGGGATGCCAAGGGTGACCCAGTACTTC
D: TRBD1; J: TRBJ1-3; length: 16; size: -; V: TRBV6-5; CDR3: CASSYWGQGPGNTIYF; DNA: TGTGCCAGCAGTTACTGGGGACAGGGGCCTGGAAACACCATATATTTT
D: -; J: TRBJ2-1; length: 14; size: -; V: TRBV25-1; CDR3: CASSNDITNNEQFF; DNA: TGTGCCAGCAGTAACGACATAACCAACAATGAGCAGTTCTTC